What follows are 20 T cell receptor beta chains derived from one specimen sequenced in a study of beta chain features in type 1 diabetes. Expressed TCRB transcripts got sequenced, as all isolated RNA was reverse transcribed. Assay used: immunoSEQ multiplex PCR; TCRdb lists only in-frame clones, some missing. Here the sample spans 38,000 or so clones, roughly two thirds being singletons. Sequencing input: Tregs from blood. Source of these receptors: a woman aged 30 to 39 in good health.

CDR3 nucleotide sequence: TGTGCCAGCAGTCTTGGGACAGGATTACACTACGAGCAGTACTTC. Amino acids: CASSLGTGLHYEQYF. The chain links TRBV28 to TRBJ2-5, with 8 bases that match TRBD1. The J call may be incorrect, as the DNA end agrees better with TRBJ2-7. This CDR3 has 15 residues. The germline V gene encodes CDR1 MDHEN and CDR2 SYDVKM.

The chain has TRBV7-3 and TRBJ2-5; 10 bases align to TRBD1. The CDR3 consists of 15 residues. With 0 bases clipped from V and 6 bases from J, the junction kept 4 bases outside the gene matches. The germline V gene encodes CDR1 SGHTA and CDR2 FQGTGA. The DNA of the CDR3 is TGTGCCAGCAGCTTAACGACAGGGGGCGCGCAGACCCAGTACTTC. Translation: CASSLTTGGAQTQYF.

The chain employs TRBV30 and TRBJ2-7, with D hard to call. The CDR3 consists of 13 residues. V was clipped by 2 bases and J by 0 bases, with 8 bases between them. The germline V gene has CDR1 GTSNPN and CDR2 SVGIG (reference sequence). The CDR3 DNA follows: TGTGCCTGGAGTCCGCCCAGCTCCTACGAGCAGTACTTC. Protein sequence: CAWSPPSSYEQYF.

The genes are TRBV5-4 and TRBJ2-2; 7 bases fit TRBD1. Germline V gene data show CDR1 as SGHNT and CDR2 as YYREEE (reference sequence). The CDR3 has 16 amino acids. Unmatched junction bases numbered 9, after V lost 3 bases and J lost 4 bases. The CDR3 region has the DNA TGTGCCAGCAGCTCACTGACAGGGCCAGCCACCGGGGAGCTGTTTTTT. The encoded protein is CASSSLTGPATGELFF.

The CDR3 DNA is TGCGCCAGCAGCCAAGACTACCTTCAAGAGACCCAGTACTTC. As protein: CASSQDYLQETQYF. V and J are TRBV4-3 and TRBJ2-5, with unresolved D. The CDR3 totals 14 residues. Trimming removed 0 bases from V and 2 bases from J, with 7 bases in between. Per the germline V gene, CDR1 is LGHNA and CDR2 is YSLEER.

This clone turned up a few times. The gene calls are TRBV11-2 and TRBJ2-7; possibly TRBD2 for D (6 bases). CDR1 and CDR2 (germline): SGHAT, FQNNGV. The V gene lost 4 bases and the J gene lost 2 bases, with 12 bases spanning the gap. This CDR3 is built from 14 residues. This CDR3 is CASSSGLFTYEQYF. The CDR3 nucleotides read TGTGCCAGCAGCTCGGGACTCTTTACCTACGAGCAGTACTTC. The full variable domain, rest sourced from reference TRBV11-2 and TRBJ2-7, is EAGVAQSPRYKIIEKRQSVAFWCNPISGHATLYWYQQILGQGPKLLIQFQNNGVVDDSQLPKDRFSAERLKGVDSTLKIQPAKLEDSAVYLCASSSGLFTYEQYFGPGTRLTVT.

The J gene is TRBJ2-7, the V gene TRBV29-1; 7 nucleotides match TRBD1. The junction had 9 bases not matched to a gene; V was cut back by 7 bases and J by 6 bases. There are 12 residues in the CDR3. The germline gives CDR1 SQVTM, CDR2 ANQGSEA. The CDR3 nucleotides read TGCAGCGCTGAGGAACAGGGGACCGAGCAGTACTTC. Translated: CSAEEQGTEQYF.

The genes are TRBV6-5 and TRBJ2-7; 9 nucleotides align to TRBD2. This CDR3 has 13 amino acids. CDR1 and CDR2 (germline): MNHEY, SVGAGI. The trim removed 6 bases at V and 4 bases at J, leaving 4 bases unmatched. The chain's CDR3 is CASRGSGSYEQYF. CDR3 in DNA: TGTGCCAGCAGAGGTAGCGGGAGTTACGAGCAGTACTTC.

This clone has a handful of counts. The rearrangement uses TRBV14 and TRBJ2-3, with 11 nucleotides matching TRBD2. Germline V lookup: CDR1 SGHDN, CDR2 FVKESK. The length of the CDR3 is 18 residues. V lost 2 bases, J lost 4 bases, and 11 bases stayed unmatched. In nucleotides, the CDR3 is TGTGCCAGCAGCCAAACATATACTAGCGGGAGCCGAGCAGATACGCAGTATTTT. This translates into CASSQTYTSGSRADTQYF.

A single count supports this clone. J is TRBJ2-1 and V is TRBV16; 12 bases agree with TRBD2. The V gene end was trimmed by 1 base and the J gene end by 4 bases; junction bases not matched to a gene: 11. Germline lookup yields CDR1 KGHSY and CDR2 FQNENV. CDR3 length equals 19 residues. The CDR3 here is CASSQLGVLAGGAYNEQFF. The CDR3 nucleotides read TGTGCCAGCAGCCAATTGGGGGTACTAGCGGGAGGTGCTTACAATGAGCAGTTCTTC. Variable domain in full (rest from reference TRBV16 and TRBJ2-1): GEEVAQTPKHLVRGEGQKAKLYCAPIKGHSYVFWYQQVLKNEFKFLISFQNENVFDETGMPKERFSAKCLPNSPCSLEIQATKLEDSAVYFCASSQLGVLAGGAYNEQFFGPGTRLTVL.

The V gene is TRBV10-3, the J gene TRBJ2-7; 12 bases map to TRBD2. Germline V lookup: CDR1 ENHRY, CDR2 SYGVKD. V lost 8 bases and J lost 4; bases outside the gene matches: 3. This CDR3 comprises 13 residues. CDR3 protein: CAIQTSGSYEQYF. The CDR3 coding sequence is TGTGCCATCCAGACTAGCGGGAGTTACGAGCAGTACTTC.

In DNA, the CDR3 is TGTGCCAGTAGTGCATCACCGGGACAGGGAGGATACAATGAGCAGTTCTTC. It yields the protein CASSASPGQGGYNEQFF. V and J are TRBV19 and TRBJ2-1; 9 positions agree with TRBD1. After removal of 5 bases from V and 4 bases from J, the junction contained 12 bases not matched to a gene. CDR1 LNHDA and CDR2 SQIVND come from the germline V gene (reference sequence). The CDR3 length is 17 residues.

The chain employs TRBV15 and TRBJ1-1; D gene unclear. Trimming stripped 5 bases from V and 11 bases from J, with 15 bases between. CDR1 is LNHNV, CDR2 YYDKDF, per germline (reference sequence). This CDR3 has 12 residues. In nucleotides, the CDR3 is TGTGCCACCAGCCCGACAAGTCCCCCCGCTTTCTTT. Protein: CATSPTSPPAFF.

This rearrangement joins TRBV28 to TRBJ1-1, with a possible D match to TRBD1 (6 bases). Between the trimmed V and J ends, which lost 6 bases and 10 bases, there was a span of 21 bases. The CDR3 sequence is 14 residues long. Germline values: CDR1 MDHEN, CDR2 SYDVKM. CDR3 sequence: CASSFGQSRGGAFF. In nucleotides, the CDR3 is TGTGCCAGCAGCTTTGGACAGTCCCGGGGCGGAGCTTTCTTT.

The V call is TRBV4-2, the J call TRBJ2-3; TRBD2 agrees at 11 bases. This CDR3 has 20 amino acids. The V segment lost 0 bases and the J segment 3 bases; nucleotides outside the gene matches: 14. Germline values: CDR1 LGHNA, CDR2 YNFKEQ. This CDR3 reads CASSQDSGATSGIGTDTQYF. In DNA form, the CDR3 reads TGTGCCAGCAGCCAAGATTCGGGTGCGACTAGCGGGATTGGTACAGATACGCAGTATTTT.

This clone has a single count. The chain uses TRBV27 and TRBJ2-1, with D perhaps matching TRBD2 (6 bases). The CDR3 is made up of 15 amino acids. Germline CDR1 reads MNHEY; CDR2 reads SMNVEV (reference sequence). Trimming stripped 5 bases from V and 2 bases from J, with 13 bases between. CDR3: CASSVDYGTYNEQFF. CDR3 bases: TGTGCCAGCAGTGTGGACTACGGGACCTACAATGAGCAGTTCTTC.

The J gene is TRBJ2-1, the V gene TRBV2; maybe TRBD2 (6 bases). The germline V gene encodes CDR1 SNHLY and CDR2 FYNNEI. The V end lost 6 bases, the J end lost 4 bases, and 10 bases lay between the germline ends. The CDR3 spans 13 residues. The DNA for the CDR3 is TGTGCCAGCAGCCCCGGACTATACAATGAGCAGTTCTTC. Amino acid sequence: CASSPGLYNEQFF.

Remarks on this clone: Other DNA sequences of this sample code for an identical CDR3. J is TRBJ2-3 and V is TRBV18; TRBD2 aligns across 7 bases. There are 14 residues in the CDR3. Germline CDR1 is KGHSH and CDR2 is LQKENI. With V trimmed by 3 bases and J by 2 bases, 2 bases remained unmatched. As DNA, the CDR3 is TGTGCCAGCTCACCTGCGGGAGCCACAGATACGCAGTATTTT. As protein: CASSPAGATDTQYF.

This chain joins TRBV5-1 and TRBJ2-7; 16 bases map to TRBD2. Losses at the gene ends were 3 bases for V and 2 bases for J; bases not matched to a gene: 5. Germline assignment: CDR1 SGHRS and CDR2 YFSETQ. The CDR3 spans 17 residues. The CDR3 sequence is CASSWGTSGRAPYEQYF. CDR3 coding DNA: TGCGCCAGCAGCTGGGGGACTAGCGGGAGGGCCCCCTACGAGCAGTACTTC.

The V call is TRBV7-2, the J call TRBJ1-4; 9 bases agree with TRBD1. Germline CDR1 SGHTA, CDR2 FQGNSA. CDR3 size: 14 residues. V lost 5 bases to trimming and J lost 8 bases; unmatched junction nucleotides: 6. CDR3: CASSLTGGDEKLFF. Written as DNA, the CDR3 is TGTGCCAGCAGCCTCACAGGGGGCGACGAAAAACTGTTTTTT. The whole variable domain, filled in from reference TRBV7-2 and TRBJ1-4, reads GAGVSQSPSNKVTEKGKDVELRCDPISGHTALYWYRQSLGQGLEFLIYFQGNSAPDKSGLPSDRFSAERTGGSVSTLTIQRTQQEDSAVYLCASSLTGGDEKLFFGSGTQLSVL.